The present T cell receptor (beta chain) was sequenced within a study of tumor-infiltrating lymphocytes in localized non-small cell lung cancer. Per germline, CDR1 GTSNPN and CDR2 SVGIG (reference sequence). V dropped 3 bases and J dropped 8 bases, with 14 bases sitting between them. The CDR3 is 13 amino acids. TCRdb's copy holds only in-frame clones and misses some; the assay was immunoSEQ multiplex PCR. This sample has 17,000 or so clones, with around 80% found just once. The chain has TRBV30 and TRBJ2-1; D may correspond to TRBD1 or TRBD2 (5 bases each). The origin of this receptor is a human donor with non-small cell lung cancer. Sequencing was done on a sample of lung tumor tissue. The CDR3 sequence is CAWSRRRGDEQFF. Here the CDR3 DNA reads TGTGCCTGGAGCAGAAGGAGAGGGGATGAGCAGTTCTTC.